The T cell receptor (beta chain) under discussion was sequenced for a study of cytomegalovirus exposure and HLA in healthy donors. 13 Jbeta primers and 60 Vbeta primers were used for the PCR. The assay was immunoSEQ multiplex PCR, and TCRdb's table has in-frame clones only and misses some. The table lists 150,000 to 200,000 clones, 65% to 85% of them singletons. From germline, CDR1 is SGHRS and CDR2 YFSETQ. Trimming pared 4 bases from V and 4 bases from J, leaving 18 bases between. The CDR3 contains 16 residues. The source material was PBMCs. The sequence was collected from a girl between 10 and 17 years old in good health and CMV-seropositive. The chain carries TRBV5-1 and TRBJ1-5; D is perhaps TRBD1 (6 bases). The CDR3 spells CASSLLPQGFNQPQHF. The CDR3 DNA follows: TGCGCCAGCAGCCTGTTGCCACAGGGTTTTAATCAGCCCCAGCATTTT. Full variable domain (missing parts from reference TRBV5-1 and TRBJ1-5): KAGVTQTPRYLIKTRGQQVTLSCSPISGHRSVSWYQQTPGQGLQFLFEYFSETQRNKGNFPGRFSGRQFSNSRSEMNVSTLELGDSALYLCASSLLPQGFNQPQHFGDGTRLSIL.